This is a list of T cell receptor beta chains from one sample in a study of control samples from healthy donors and cancer patients. Assay used: immunoSEQ multiplex PCR; TCRdb lists only in-frame clones, some missing. This table holds roughly 150,000 clones, about 91% found once. Sequenced sample: blood. These receptors came from a man aged 18 to 30 in good health. CDR3s include the opening cysteine and the closing phenylalanine or tryptophan. The D gene is left open where the match is weak. Expanded clones get a size class; other rows say once, few or many, or leave the size out.

d_call j_call clone_size v_call cdr3_aa cdr3_nt
TRBD2 TRBJ2-1 . TRBV6-2/TRBV6-3 CASIPGLAGGFEQFF TGTGCCAGCATCCCGGGACTAGCGGGGGGGTTTGAGCAGTTCTTC
. TRBJ2-2 few TRBV7-2 CASSPVVDTGELFF TGTGCCAGCAGCCCCGTAGTTGACACCGGGGAGCTGTTTTTT
. TRBJ2-3 . TRBV7-8 CASSLVRGAGIDTQYF TGTGCCAGCAGCTTAGTCCGGGGGGCTGGGATAGATACGCAGTATTTT
. TRBJ1-2 once TRBV9 CASSSRGNYGYTF TGTGCCAGCAGCTCAAGGGGGAACTATGGCTACACCTTC
. TRBJ1-6 . TRBV18 CASSRGQTRYRYNSPLHF TGTGCCAGCTCACGTGGACAGACGAGATACCGCTATAATTCACCCCTCCACTTT
TRBD1 TRBJ1-6 . TRBV6-5 CASYIDRGRNSPLHF TGTGCCAGCTACATTGACAGGGGTCGGAATTCACCCCTCCACTTT
. TRBJ1-5 . TRBV28 CASSISAGGDQHF TGTGCCAGCAGTATCTCCGCTGGGGGGGACCAGCATTTT
. TRBJ1-2 . TRBV9 CASSPKGTGTHYGYTF TGTGCCAGCAGCCCAAAGGGAACCGGGACCCACTATGGCTACACCTTC
. TRBJ1-6 . TRBV5-5 CASSLGPGRGNSPLHF TGTGCCAGCAGCTTGGGTCCGGGACGGGGAAATTCACCCCTCCACTTT
TRBD1 TRBJ2-1 . TRBV6-5 CASRTTGDNEQFF TGTGCCAGCAGGACAACAGGGGACAATGAGCAGTTCTTC
. TRBJ2-2 . TRBV7-8 CASSFRRGPPNTGELFF TGTGCCAGCAGCTTCAGGCGGGGGCCTCCCAACACCGGGGAGCTGTTTTTT
. TRBJ2-7 . TRBV4-3 CASSPGPESYEQYF TGCGCCAGCAGCCCGGGTCCAGAGTCCTACGAGCAGTACTTC
TRBD1 TRBJ1-3 . TRBV9 CASSGQGSGNTIYF TGTGCCAGCAGTGGACAGGGCTCTGGAAACACCATATATTTT
. TRBJ1-4 . TRBV28 CASSSNGEGREKLFF TGTGCCAGCAGTTCAAATGGGGAAGGGAGAGAAAAACTGTTTTTT
TRBD1 TRBJ1-1 . TRBV6-2/TRBV6-3 CASSSRDRGLKNTEAFF TGTGCCAGCAGTTCCCGGGACAGGGGGCTTAAGAACACTGAAGCTTTCTTT
. TRBJ2-7 few TRBV6-6 CASSSAGGVAEQYF TGTGCCAGCAGCTCGGCGGGCGGGGTCGCCGAGCAGTACTTC
TRBD1 TRBJ2-7 . TRBV3-1/TRBV3-2 CASSAGQGPYEQYF TGTGCCAGCAGCGCGGGACAGGGCCCCTACGAGCAGTACTTC
. TRBJ2-2 . TRBV9 CASSVGLGSRTGELFF TGTGCCAGCAGCGTAGGACTAGGGTCTAGAACCGGGGAGCTGTTTTTT
TRBD2 TRBJ2-5 . TRBV7-3 CASSRGGQETQYF TGTGCCAGCAGCCGGGGGGGTCAAGAGACCCAGTACTTC
. TRBJ1-1 . TRBV5-1 CASSTGYRQATRNTEAFF TGCGCCAGCAGCACTGGCTACAGACAGGCCACTAGGAACACTGAAGCTTTCTTT
TRBD1 TRBJ1-4 . TRBV7-9 CASSLRTGPNEKLFF TGTGCCAGCAGCTTACGGACAGGGCCTAATGAAAAACTGTTTTTT
. TRBJ1-1 . TRBV5-6 CASSFWGREGTEAFF TGTGCCAGCAGCTTTTGGGGGCGCGAGGGCACTGAAGCTTTCTTT
. TRBJ1-4 . TRBV12-3/TRBV12-4 CASRLGGGEKLFF TGTGCCAGCAGGTTGGGGGGTGGCGAAAAACTGTTTTTT
TRBD1 TRBJ1-2 few TRBV7-9 CASSLPNRDSDNYGYTF TGTGCCAGCAGCTTACCAAACCGGGACAGTGATAACTATGGCTACACCTTC
. TRBJ2-5 . TRBV7-3 CASSLGAQDLETQYF TGTGCCAGCAGCTTAGGGGCCCAGGATCTGGAGACCCAGTACTTC
. TRBJ1-5 . TRBV19 CASVQGGDQPQHF TGTGCCAGTGTACAGGGCGGGGATCAGCCCCAGCATTTT
. TRBJ2-7 . TRBV5-4 CASSSEGAEAYEQYF TGTGCCAGCAGCTCCGAGGGCGCAGAGGCCTACGAGCAGTACTTC
. TRBJ2-7 . TRBV5-1 CASSSHKSTPYEQYF TGCGCCAGCAGCTCCCATAAAAGTACGCCCTACGAGCAGTACTTC
. TRBJ2-1 . TRBV3-1/TRBV3-2 CASSPLLRSSYNEQFF TGTGCCAGCAGCCCCCTGCTGAGGAGCTCCTACAATGAGCAGTTCTTC
TRBD2 TRBJ2-2 . TRBV7-2 CASSLTLSGGAPTGELFF TGTGCCAGCAGCTTGACCCTTAGCGGGGGGGCGCCCACCGGGGAGCTGTTTTTT
TRBD2 TRBJ2-1 . TRBV13 CASSSAFGTSDNEQFF TGTGCCAGCAGCTCCGCGTTCGGGACTAGCGATAATGAGCAGTTCTTC
. TRBJ2-4 once TRBV5-4 CASSLRGAGGAAKNIQYF TGTGCCAGCAGCTTACGGGGGGCCGGGGGCGCAGCCAAAAACATTCAGTACTTC
. TRBJ1-2 . TRBV3-1/TRBV3-2 CASSQRSGDGGYTF TGTGCCAGCAGCCAACGGTCAGGGGATGGTGGCTACACCTTC
TRBD2 TRBJ2-1 . TRBV4-2 CASSQEGLAGGPSYNEQFF TGTGCCAGCAGCCAAGAGGGACTAGCGGGGGGCCCCTCCTACAATGAGCAGTTCTTC
. TRBJ2-7 . TRBV27 CASSFTGPTYEQYF TGTGCCAGCAGTTTCACAGGGCCGACCTACGAGCAGTACTTC
TRBD2 TRBJ2-1 once TRBV7-9 CASSSSGGWGNEQFF TGTGCCAGCAGCTCTAGCGGGGGGTGGGGCAATGAGCAGTTCTTC
TRBD1 TRBJ2-5 . TRBV9 CASSDRGEGETQYF TGTGCCAGTTCCGACAGGGGGGAGGGAGAGACCCAGTACTTC
. TRBJ1-2 . TRBV19 CASSSGWGTEGYTF TGTGCCAGTAGCTCGGGATGGGGTACTGAAGGCTACACCTTC
. TRBJ2-3 . TRBV27 CASSLGKGSYFTQYF TGTGCCAGCAGTTTAGGGAAAGGGAGCTATTTTACGCAGTATTTT
TRBD1 TRBJ1-2 . TRBV4-2 CASSQVMDRTRANYGYTF TGTGCCAGCAGCCAAGTGATGGACAGGACTCGGGCTAACTATGGCTACACCTTC